This T cell receptor (beta chain) comes out of a study of blood T cell repertoires in COVID-19. The V and J ends lost 6 bases and 7 bases, in that order; junction bases with no gene match: 13. The CDR3 loop spans 15 amino acids. Germline CDR1 is MNHEY and CDR2 is SVGAGI. Only in-frame clones appear in the TCRdb table, and some are missing; sequencing was by immunoSEQ multiplex PCR. The sample has fewer than 150,000 clones; 75% to 85% are singletons. This TCR derives from a man older than 75 with acute or convalescent COVID-19. The V call is TRBV6-5, the J call TRBJ2-7; 9 bases are shared with TRBD2. The sequenced material came from peripheral blood. CDR3 DNA sequence: TGTGCCAGCAGCTCTCAGGGGACTAGCTCCGGGGAGCAGTACTTC. Translating gives CASSSQGTSSGEQYF.